What follows are 13 T cell receptor beta chains derived from one specimen sequenced in a study of cytomegalovirus exposure and HLA in healthy donors. Vbeta (60) and Jbeta (13) primers were used in the PCR. Clones were read by immunoSEQ multiplex PCR, and TCRdb kept only the in-frame ones, dropping some. The profile shows roughly 71,000 clones, 60% to 75% of them singletons. Sequencing used PBMCs. Receptors were obtained from a man between 40 and 49 years old in good health and CMV-seropositive.

The CDR3 region has the DNA TGCGCCAGCAGCTTGGATACCATGAGCACTGAAGCTTTCTTT. Translation gives CASSLDTMSTEAFF. The gene calls are TRBV5-1 and TRBJ1-1; D remains unclear. Germline CDR1 reads SGHRS; CDR2 reads YFSETQ. Trimming removed 0 bases at V and 4 bases at J, with 10 bases between. The CDR3 sequence is 14 residues long.

This chain's CDR3 is CASSFIPGQLLLEAFF. CDR3 in DNA: TGTGCCAGCAGCTTCATTCCGGGACAGCTACTCCTTGAAGCTTTCTTT. The chain has TRBV5-8 and TRBJ1-1, with 7 bases aligning to TRBD1. Germline assignment: CDR1 SGHTS and CDR2 YDEGEE. V was clipped by 2 bases and J by 7 bases; unmatched bases: 14. The CDR3 length is 16 residues.

V is TRBV30 and J is TRBJ1-4, with a weak D call TRBD1 (6 bases). The CDR3 runs 13 residues. The V gene lost 0 bases and the J gene lost 7 bases, with 9 bases spanning the gap. Germline CDR1 is GTSNPN and CDR2 is SVGIG (reference sequence). CDR3 region: CAWSVQGSEKLFF. In DNA form, the CDR3 reads TGTGCCTGGAGTGTCCAGGGGAGTGAAAAACTGTTTTTT.

The V call is TRBV19, the J call TRBJ2-5; 16 bases align to TRBD2. After removal of 4 bases from V and 3 bases from J, the junction contained 8 bases not matched to a gene. From germline, CDR1 is LNHDA and CDR2 SQIVND (reference sequence). This CDR3 comprises 18 residues. The CDR3 DNA is TGTGCCAGTAGTACCGCATACGGGACTAGCGGGGGGGAAGAGACCCAGTACTTC. The encoded protein is CASSTAYGTSGGEETQYF.

The chain links TRBV30 to TRBJ2-1; TRBD2 aligns across 10 bases. Germline trimming cut 0 bases from V and 8 bases from J; bases unmatched to any gene: 10. CDR3 length: 16 residues. CDR1 is GTSNPN and CDR2 is SVGIG in the germline V gene (reference sequence). The CDR3: CAWSVPSGGGMDEQFF. In DNA, the CDR3 is TGTGCCTGGAGTGTACCCAGCGGGGGGGGAATGGATGAGCAGTTCTTC.

The rearrangement uses TRBV18 and TRBJ1-5, with 7 nucleotides matching TRBD1. Germline CDR1 is KGHSH and CDR2 is LQKENI. V lost 4 bases, J lost 7 bases, and 7 bases stayed unmatched. The CDR3 has 14 amino acids. Here the CDR3 DNA reads TGTGCCAGCTCACGGAACAGGGGTGGGCAGCCCCAGCATTTT. Amino acids: CASSRNRGGQPQHF.

This chain links TRBV5-4 with TRBJ2-2; maybe TRBD1 (5 bases). This CDR3 is 16 amino acids long. The V end was cut by 4 bases, the J end by 1 base, with 14 bases between. Germline lookup yields CDR1 SGHNT and CDR2 YYREEE (reference sequence). CDR3 loop: CASSLDSGVNTGELFF. The CDR3 DNA sequence: TGTGCCAGCAGCCTCGACAGTGGGGTGAACACCGGGGAGCTGTTTTTT.

The chain uses TRBV7-2 and TRBJ1-5, with D possibly being TRBD1 (6 bases). The CDR3 length is 15 residues. Germline V gene lookup returns CDR1 SGHTA and CDR2 FQGNSA. V was pared by 0 bases and J by 6 bases, with 12 bases between. The CDR3 loop reads CASSLAGGGFQPQHF. The DNA for the CDR3 is TGTGCCAGCAGCTTAGCGGGGGGGGGCTTTCAGCCCCAGCATTTT.

This clone has just one count. This chain uses TRBV7-3 with TRBJ2-7, with 7 positions matching TRBD2. The J segment lost 7 bases and the V segment lost 1 base, leaving 4 bases of the junction unmatched. The CDR3 is 13 amino acids. Germline assignment: CDR1 SGHTA and CDR2 FQGTGA. CDR3 in amino acids: CASSLNLGGEQYF. CDR3 in DNA: TGTGCCAGCAGCTTAAACCTGGGGGGGGAGCAGTACTTC.

The CDR3 DNA sequence: TGTGCCAGCAGGACAACAGGGGATGGCAATCAGCCCCAGCATTTT. Translation: CASRTTGDGNQPQHF. The chain links TRBV28 to TRBJ1-5, with TRBD1 matching 7 bases. V lost 6 bases, J lost 2 bases, and 7 bases stayed unmatched. This CDR3 is built from 15 residues. Germline V gene lookup returns CDR1 MDHEN and CDR2 SYDVKM.

J is TRBJ1-4 and V is TRBV4-3, with a possible D match to TRBD1 (6 bases). The V end lost 1 base, the J end lost 2 bases, and 14 bases lay between the germline ends. Germline assignment: CDR1 LGHNA and CDR2 YSLEER. This CDR3 has 17 amino acids. CDR3 sequence: CASSQVRGGRTNEKLFF. In DNA form, the CDR3 reads TGCGCCAGCAGCCAAGTCCGGGGGGGCAGGACTAATGAAAAACTGTTTTTT.

This clone has only a few counts. The J gene is TRBJ2-5, the V gene TRBV5-6; no clear D gene. The V gene lost 3 bases and the J gene lost 3 bases, with 15 bases spanning the gap. The CDR3 sequence is 15 residues long. The germline CDR1 and CDR2 sequences are SGHDT and YYEEEE. The chain's CDR3 is CASSYLERREETQYF. CDR3 DNA sequence: TGTGCCAGCAGCTACTTAGAGCGCAGAGAAGAGACCCAGTACTTC. Using reference TRBV5-6 and TRBJ2-5 for the parts outside the CDR3, the full variable domain is DAGVTQSPTHLIKTRGQQVTLRCSPKSGHDTVSWYQQALGQGPQFIFQYYEEEERQRGNFPDRFSGHQFPNYSSELNVNALLLGDSALYLCASSYLERREETQYFGPGTRLLVL.

V and J are TRBV5-6 and TRBJ2-3; D is possibly TRBD2 (5 bases). CDR3 length: 16 residues. V lost 1 base, J lost 4 bases, and 16 bases lay in between. Germline V gives CDR1 SGHDT, CDR2 YYEEEE. The CDR3 DNA sequence: TGTGCCAGCAGCTTGTCGCCGGACTTTTGGTCAGATACGCAGTATTTT. This translates into CASSLSPDFWSDTQYF.